Below are 21 T cell receptor beta chains sequenced from a single sample in a study of response to subunit inactivated influenza vaccine. TCRdb re-analysed the RT-PCR reads in MiXCR, keeping a single row per CDR3 protein. This sample has 550,000 to 800,000 distinct CDR3 sequences, with 15% to 17% found just once. The sample consisted of PBMCs from blood, taken 12 days after vaccination. These receptor sequences come from a man over 45 who received an inactivated influenza vaccine.

This clonotype was observed a few times. This rearrangement joins TRBV7-8 to TRBJ2-5, with D unclear. Germline V lookup: CDR1 SGHVS, CDR2 FQNEAQ. The CDR3 is made up of 14 amino acids. V was shortened by 5 bases and J by 5 bases, with 15 bases between the two germline ends. The CDR3, as DNA: TGTGCCAGCAGCCAAAGAGCATCGAGGGAGACCCAGTACTTC. As protein: CASSQRASRETQYF.

This clonotype was picked up a small number of times. This chain uses TRBV4-1 with TRBJ1-1; 7 bases match TRBD1. The CDR3 runs to 12 residues. V lost 4 bases to trimming and J lost 8 bases; unmatched junction nucleotides: 4. The germline gives CDR1 MGHRA, CDR2 YSYEKL. CDR3 amino acids: CASSRMTGEAFF. CDR3 bases: TGCGCCAGCAGCCGAATGACAGGGGAAGCTTTCTTT.

This rearrangement joins TRBV10-3 to TRBJ1-2; 7 bases map to TRBD1. This CDR3 region has 13 residues. Losses at the gene ends were 6 bases for V and 4 bases for J; bases not matched to a gene: 5. The germline V gene has CDR1 ENHRY and CDR2 SYGVKD. The CDR3 sequence is CAISRGDGYGYTF. In DNA form, the CDR3 reads TGTGCCATCAGCAGGGGGGATGGCTATGGCTACACCTTC.

In the case of this clonotype: Germline and junction disagree at one end, which may indicate a read error. The chain recombines TRBV7-7 with TRBJ2-7, with D possibly matching TRBD1 (6 bases). Per the germline V gene, CDR1 is SSHAT and CDR2 is FNYEAQ (reference sequence). This CDR3 has 13 residues. Here the CDR3 reads CASSLDWGLEQYF. The CDR3 DNA is TGTGCTAGCAGCTTAGACTGGGGGCTCGAGCAGTACTTC.

There are a few counts of this clonotype. The chain couples TRBV7-6 to TRBJ2-1; 11 bases align to TRBD2. This CDR3 comprises 15 residues. The V gene end was trimmed by 5 bases and the J gene end by 6 bases; junction bases not matched to a gene: 6. Germline V gene sequence: CDR1 SGHVS, CDR2 FNYEAQ. CDR3 bases: TGTGCCAGCAGCGCCCCTACTAGCGGGAGCAATGAGCAGTTCTTC. Translated, it gives CASSAPTSGSNEQFF.

This clonotype has only a few counts. The J gene is TRBJ2-2, the V gene TRBV4-3; TRBD1 aligns across 8 bases. Germline V gene lookup returns CDR1 LGHNA and CDR2 YSLEER. CDR3 size: 15 residues. The trim removed 3 bases at V and 6 bases at J, leaving 6 bases unmatched. Written as DNA, the CDR3 is TGCGCCAGCAGCCAGAACAGGGGGTTCTCCGGGGAGCTGTTTTTT. Residues: CASSQNRGFSGELFF.

The chain links TRBV20-1 to TRBJ1-1; D is unclear. Germline loops: CDR1 DFQATT, CDR2 SNEGSKA (reference sequence). The CDR3 sequence is 15 residues long. The ends were cut back, 0 bases at V and 0 bases at J, with 11 bases in the middle. The CDR3 region has the DNA TGCAGTGCTAGAGATTTACGGCCGATGAACACTGAAGCTTTCTTT. Its protein product is CSARDLRPMNTEAFF.

This clonotype was detected only a few times. The chain employs TRBV5-1 and TRBJ2-7; 7 positions match TRBD2. The germline V gene encodes CDR1 SGHRS and CDR2 YFSETQ. The CDR3 is made up of 13 amino acids. The junction had 4 bases not matched to a gene; V was cut back by 7 bases and J by 0 bases. CDR3 residues: CASGGSSSYEQYF. CDR3 DNA: TGCGCCAGCGGCGGGAGTAGCTCCTACGAGCAGTACTTC.

This clonotype was observed a handful of times. The chain employs TRBV5-4 and TRBJ2-3; possibly TRBD1 for D (6 bases). Germline lookup yields CDR1 SGHNT and CDR2 YYREEE (reference sequence). V lost 0 bases, J lost 6 bases, and 14 bases lay in between. This CDR3 has 15 amino acids. The CDR3 DNA is TGTGCCAGCAGCTTGGAGGGGGTTGATGGTGATACGCAGTATTTT. Translating it yields CASSLEGVDGDTQYF.

This clonotype has more than one count but fewer than ten. This sequence joins TRBV10-3 and TRBJ2-5; maybe TRBD1 (6 bases). The germline V gene has CDR1 ENHRY and CDR2 SYGVKD. The CDR3 consists of 13 residues. Trimming pared 5 bases from V and 2 bases from J, leaving 9 bases between. The CDR3 bases are TGTGCCATCAGTCTGGACAGACAAGAGACCCAGTACTTC. Protein: CAISLDRQETQYF.

This clonotype turned up a few times. V is TRBV4-1 and J is TRBJ2-7; D is uncertain. The CDR3 has 14 residues. CDR1 is MGHRA, CDR2 YSYEKL, per germline. Trimming cost V 1 base and J 2 bases, with 9 bases left between them. This CDR3 is CASSQVPGTYEQYF. The CDR3 region has the DNA TGCGCCAGCAGCCAAGTCCCAGGAACCTACGAGCAGTACTTC.

The genes are TRBV10-3 and TRBJ2-3; D is uncertain. Germline V gene sequence: CDR1 ENHRY, CDR2 SYGVKD. This CDR3 contains 12 residues. V was pared by 0 bases and J by 6 bases, with 4 bases between. The CDR3 nucleotides are TGTGCCATCAGTGAGTCCATGGATACGCAGTATTTT. Its protein product is CAISESMDTQYF.

The chain links TRBV15 to TRBJ2-3; D unclear. Trimming took 1 base from V and 0 from J, leaving 5 bases between them. Per germline, CDR1 LNHNV and CDR2 YYDKDF (reference sequence). The CDR3 has 14 amino acids. For the CDR3, the DNA is TGTGCCACCAGCAGAGGGGCCAGCACAGATACGCAGTATTTT. It specifies CATSRGASTDTQYF.

This clonotype was observed a handful of times. The chain employs TRBV28 and TRBJ1-2; D unresolved. The length of the CDR3 is 12 residues. The germline gives CDR1 MDHEN, CDR2 SYDVKM. Trimming cost V 4 bases and J 8 bases, with 11 bases left between them. CDR3 amino acids: CASSSGWTGYTF. The CDR3 DNA is TGTGCCAGCAGTTCCGGATGGACGGGCTACACCTTC.

The sample holds a few counts of this clonotype. The chain uses TRBV28 and TRBJ2-7; perhaps TRBD1 as D (5 bases). V was pared by 1 base and J by 5 bases, with 21 bases between. Germline V gives CDR1 MDHEN, CDR2 SYDVKM. CDR3 length: 17 residues. CDR3 protein: CASSLSAFSTDFNEQYF. Written as DNA, the CDR3 is TGTGCCAGCAGTTTATCAGCGTTTTCGACAGACTTTAACGAGCAGTACTTC. The variable domain in full, with the rest retrieved from reference TRBV28 and TRBJ2-7, is DVKVTQSSRYLVKRTGEKVFLECVQDMDHENMFWYRQDPGLGLRLIYFSYDVKMKEKGDIPEGYSVSREKKERFSLILESASTNQTSMYLCASSLSAFSTDFNEQYFGPGTRLTVT.

This clonotype was seen a handful of times. J is TRBJ2-1 and V is TRBV10-3, with 7 positions matching TRBD2. J gave up 0 bases and V 2 bases, and 7 bases lay outside the gene matches. The CDR3 consists of 17 residues. Germline V CDR1 and CDR2: ENHRY, SYGVKD. CDR3 bases: TGTGCCATCAGTGAGGTCTTTGCGGGGGACTCCTACAATGAGCAGTTCTTC. Protein sequence: CAISEVFAGDSYNEQFF.

The V and J genes are TRBV5-6 and TRBJ2-2; no definite D call. Germline lookup yields CDR1 SGHDT and CDR2 YYEEEE. The V and J ends lost 0 bases and 6 bases respectively, with 6 bases between them. The CDR3 runs 13 residues. The CDR3 DNA is TGTGCCAGCAGCTTGGCACGGGCCGGGGAGCTGTTTTTT. Protein product: CASSLARAGELFF.

This clonotype has only a few counts. The chain employs TRBV20-1 and TRBJ2-1; possibly TRBD1 or TRBD2 for D (6 bases each). Germline-derived CDR1 and CDR2 are DFQATT and SNEGSKA (reference sequence). Trimming removed 2 bases from V and 7 bases from J, with 18 bases in between. The CDR3 spans 15 residues. CDR3 coding DNA: TGCAGTGCTAGATTGGGGGGCTCGGGGAGGAATGAGCAGTTCTTC. Translation gives CSARLGGSGRNEQFF.

The chain combines TRBV7-1 with TRBJ1-2, with D possibly being TRBD1 (5 bases). TRBV7-1 is placed among ORFs of uncertain function. Trimming pared 3 bases from V and 8 bases from J, leaving 16 bases between. The CDR3 is 14 amino acids. The CDR3: CASSSGLRGNGYTF. The CDR3 region has the DNA TGTGCCAGCAGCTCCGGGCTTCGGGGGAACGGCTACACCTTC.

The rearrangement links TRBV6-1 to TRBJ2-3; D unresolved. Trimming removed 6 bases at V and 2 bases at J, with 18 bases between. From germline, CDR1 is MNHNS and CDR2 SASEGT. The CDR3 is made up of 16 amino acids. DNA for the CDR3: TGTGCCAGCAGGGCCCCAGTCAGGTCGGACACAGATACGCAGTATTTT. This translates into CASRAPVRSDTDTQYF.

This clonotype was picked up a small number of times. V and J are TRBV5-1 and TRBJ1-6, with D maybe TRBD1 (5 bases). Germline V gene data show CDR1 as SGHRS and CDR2 as YFSETQ. Trimming cost V 4 bases and J 8 bases, with 13 bases left between them. This CDR3 contains 14 residues. CDR3 residues: CASSTGTADSPLHF. CDR3 nucleotide sequence: TGCGCCAGCAGCACGGGGACCGCAGATTCACCCCTCCACTTT.